This is a list of T cell receptor beta chains from one sample in a study of cytotoxic CD8 clonotypes in ibrutinib-treated CLL. The assay was immunoSEQ multiplex PCR, and TCRdb's table has in-frame clones only and misses some. The sample contains over 250,000 clones, roughly three quarters of which appear only once. The sample consisted of PBMCs, taken at disease progression, from a patient treated with ibrutinib. The receptor set was obtained from a human donor with chronic lymphocytic leukemia. CDR3s include the opening cysteine and the closing phenylalanine or tryptophan. A D gene is named only where the DNA matches it firmly. Size values are once, few and many counts, or a class for expanded clones, and some rows have none.

TRBJ2-3 | few | NA | TRBV9 | CASSYTTDTQYF | TGTGCCAGCAGCTACACCACAGATACGCAGTATTTT
TRBJ2-1 | NA | NA | TRBV5-1 | CASSLRSTYNEQFF | TGCGCCAGCAGCTTGAGATCGACCTACAATGAGCAGTTCTTC
TRBJ2-3 | NA | NA | TRBV18 | CASSPRTARTDTQYF | TGTGCCAGCTCACCCAGGACAGCACGCACAGATACGCAGTATTTT
TRBJ1-3 | NA | NA | TRBV5-1 | CASSLDGPNSGNTIYF | TGCGCCAGCAGCTTGGATGGTCCCAACTCTGGAAACACCATATATTTT
TRBJ2-1 | NA | NA | TRBV7-2 | CASSLKAGNSYNEQFF | TGTGCCAGCAGCCTAAAGGCGGGGAACTCCTACAATGAGCAGTTCTTC
TRBJ1-4 | NA | NA | TRBV4-1 | CASSQDLEGEKLFF | TGCGCCAGCAGCCAAGATTTGGAAGGGGAAAAACTGTTTTTT
TRBJ2-1 | NA | TRBD1 | TRBV5-1 | CASTGQGAYNEQFF | TGCGCCAGCACGGGACAGGGGGCTTACAATGAGCAGTTCTTC
TRBJ1-1 | few | NA | TRBV7-3 | CASSPGQNTEAFF | TGTGCCAGCAGCCCAGGGCAGAACACTGAAGCTTTCTTT
TRBJ2-3 | NA | NA | TRBV6-6 | CASTYDRTAITDTQYF | TGTGCCAGCACCTACGACCGGACAGCAATCACAGATACGCAGTATTTT
TRBJ1-2 | NA | NA | TRBV4-1 | CASSQSPIGPYGYTF | TGCGCCAGCAGCCAATCACCCATCGGCCCCTATGGCTACACCTTC
TRBJ1-3 | NA | NA | TRBV5-1 | CASSLGHSSGNTIYF | TGCGCCAGCAGCTTGGGACATTCGTCTGGAAACACCATATATTTT
TRBJ1-2 | NA | TRBD1 | TRBV6-1 | CASSRDRAYGYTF | TGTGCCAGCAGCCGGGACAGGGCTTACGGCTACACCTTC
TRBJ2-2 | few | NA | TRBV6-5 | CASSYPAGRSGGELFF | TGTGCCAGCAGTTACCCGGCGGGCAGGTCGGGCGGGGAGCTGTTTTTT
TRBJ2-3 | NA | NA | TRBV29-1 | CSVSGDSTDTQYF | TGCAGCGTTTCAGGAGATAGCACAGATACGCAGTATTTT
TRBJ2-2 | NA | NA | TRBV4-3 | CASSQETGTGELFF | TGCGCCAGCAGCCAAGAAACAGGGACCGGGGAGCTGTTTTTT
TRBJ2-6 | NA | NA | TRBV19 | CASSSKGISGANVLTF | TGTGCCAGTAGTTCAAAGGGAATCTCTGGGGCCAACGTCCTGACTTTC
TRBJ2-5 | NA | NA | TRBV18 | CASSPPQEETQYF | TGTGCCAGCTCACCACCGCAGGAAGAGACCCAGTACTTC
TRBJ2-7 | NA | NA | TRBV7-2 | CASSERAGYEQYF | TGTGCCAGCAGCGAACGGGCGGGGTACGAGCAGTACTTC
TRBJ2-1 | NA | NA | TRBV15 | CATSSGGNEQFF | TGTGCCACCAGCAGTGGGGGGAATGAGCAGTTCTTC
TRBJ2-3 | few | TRBD2 | TRBV2 | CASSLGMVAGEVDTQYF | TGTGCCAGCAGCCTTGGAATGGTAGCGGGAGAGGTAGATACGCAGTATTTT
TRBJ2-1 | NA | TRBD1 | TRBV5-1 | CASRWTGRDNEQFF | TGCGCCAGCAGATGGACAGGGCGGGACAATGAGCAGTTCTTC
TRBJ2-3 | NA | NA | TRBV5-1 | CASSLSFRASTDTQYF | TGCGCCAGCAGCTTAAGCTTCCGAGCTAGCACAGATACGCAGTATTTT
TRBJ2-5 | NA | TRBD2 | TRBV27 | CASRRIGLAGAYQLKETQYF | TGTGCCAGCAGAAGGATCGGACTAGCGGGAGCTTACCAACTGAAAGAGACCCAGTACTTC
TRBJ1-2 | NA | NA | TRBV5-4 | CASSSSRSYGYTF | TGTGCCAGCAGCTCCAGCAGGAGCTATGGCTACACCTTC
TRBJ1-1 | once | NA | TRBV28 | CASSRRGNTEAFF | TGTGCCAGCTCGCGGCGGGGAAACACTGAAGCTTTCTTT
TRBJ2-7 | NA | TRBD1 | TRBV27 | CASSLRTGVTYEQYF | TGTGCCAGCAGTTTAAGGACAGGCGTGACCTACGAGCAGTACTTC
TRBJ2-7 | NA | TRBD2 | TRBV5-1 | CASSSLTSGSYEQYF | TGCGCCAGCAGCTCTTTGACTAGCGGGTCCTACGAGCAGTACTTC
TRBJ2-2 | NA | TRBD2 | TRBV5-4 | CASSPSGRTTGELFF | TGTGCCAGCAGCCCTAGCGGGAGGACCACCGGGGAGCTGTTTTTT
TRBJ2-1 | once | TRBD2 | TRBV7-6 | CASSLISSGGPSEQFF | TGTGCCAGCAGCTTGATATCTAGCGGGGGGCCTTCGGAGCAGTTCTTC
TRBJ1-5 | NA | NA | TRBV6-5 | CASSYSEHSNQPQHF | TGTGCCAGCAGTTACTCTGAACATAGCAATCAGCCCCAGCATTTT
TRBJ1-2 | NA | TRBD1 | TRBV7-8 | CASIMGQGVYGYTF | TGTGCCAGCATTATGGGACAGGGAGTTTATGGCTACACCTTC
TRBJ1-2 | NA | TRBD1 | TRBV4-1 | CASSRAPGTANYGYTF | TGCGCCAGCAGCCGGGCCCCCGGGACAGCTAACTATGGCTACACCTTC
TRBJ2-7 | NA | TRBD2 | TRBV7-9 | CASSRLAGEQYF | TGTGCCAGCAGCCGACTAGCAGGCGAGCAGTACTTC
TRBJ1-1 | NA | NA | TRBV5-6 | CASSYRTTEAFF | TGTGCCAGCAGCTATCGGACCACTGAAGCTTTCTTT
TRBJ2-1 | NA | NA | TRBV21-1 | CASSAYPSSPYNEQFF | TGTGCCAGCAGCGCCTACCCTAGTTCCCCCTACAATGAGCAGTTCTTC
TRBJ2-2 | NA | NA | TRBV4-1 | CASSHLTGELFF | TGCGCCAGCAGCCATTTGACCGGGGAGCTGTTTTTT
TRBJ1-2 | NA | NA | TRBV14 | CASSQGYLRYGYTF | TGTGCCAGCAGCCAAGGATACTTACGCTATGGCTACACCTTC
TRBJ2-7 | NA | NA | TRBV4-3 | CASSQWGYEQYF | TGCGCCAGCAGCCAGTGGGGATACGAGCAGTACTTC
TRBJ2-5 | NA | NA | TRBV4-1 | CASSQDRQRETQYF | TGCGCCAGCAGCCAAGATAGACAGCGGGAGACCCAGTACTTC
TRBJ2-3 | NA | TRBD2 | TRBV10-1 | CASSDIWGGTDTQYF | TGCGCCAGCAGTGATATTTGGGGGGGAACAGATACGCAGTATTTT
TRBJ1-3 | NA | TRBD1 | TRBV15 | CATSRTGGLPGQGSSGNTIYF | TGTGCCACCAGCAGGACCGGGGGGCTACCGGGACAGGGGAGCTCTGGAAACACCATATATTTT
TRBJ2-7 | NA | NA | TRBV19 | CASSIDHAGQPYEQYF | TGTGCCAGTAGTATAGATCACGCGGGACAACCTTACGAGCAGTACTTC
TRBJ2-3 | NA | NA | TRBV4-3 | CASSGRLADTQYF | TGCGCCAGCAGCGGGCGGTTGGCAGATACGCAGTATTTT
TRBJ2-1 | NA | NA | TRBV27 | CASRTTGNEQFF | TGTGCCAGCCGAACCACGGGTAACGAGCAGTTCTTC
TRBJ1-2 | NA | NA | TRBV2 | CASRKGENYGYTF | TGTGCCAGCAGAAAGGGTGAGAACTATGGCTACACCTTC
TRBJ2-7 | few | NA | TRBV7-6 | CASSLRGDTAAEQYF | TGTGCCAGCAGCTTAAGGGGCGACACGGCGGCCGAGCAGTACTTC
TRBJ2-5 | NA | NA | TRBV2 | CASSTRDWETQYF | TGTGCCAGCAGTACCCGGGACTGGGAGACCCAGTACTTC